This record concerns one T cell receptor (beta chain) sequence. The data originate from a study of T cell changes during pregnancy in multiple sclerosis. Measured with immunoSEQ multiplex PCR; TCRdb has only the in-frame clones, and not every one. The sample holds some 23,000 clones, 86% seen once. This CDR3 is 15 amino acids long. In germline, CDR1 is MNHNS, CDR2 SASEGT. The specimen comprised CD8+ T cells from peripheral blood mononuclear cells, sampled in the first trimester of pregnancy. This TCR was sampled from a female donor in good health, enrolled as a control in a pregnancy study. This chain connects TRBV6-1 to TRBJ2-5; a possible D gene is TRBD1 (6 bases). The CDR3 protein is CDSPQEGQIQETQYF. The CDR3 nucleotides read TGTGACTCTCCCCAAGAAGGACAGATCCAAGAGACCCAGTACTTC.